What follows are 28 T cell receptor beta chains derived from one specimen sequenced in a study. TCRdb re-analysed the RT-PCR reads in MiXCR, keeping a single row per CDR3 protein. The table lists fewer than 800,000 distinct CDR3 sequences, about 14% of them singletons, with 3.6% in the top ten. The sequenced material came from memory CD4+ T cells from blood. The receptors here all came from a female donor in good health, serving as a healthy control.

A few counts support this clonotype. The gene calls are TRBV5-1 and TRBJ2-7, with 10 nucleotides matching TRBD2. The germline gives CDR1 SGHRS, CDR2 YFSETQ. CDR3 length: 15 residues. V gave up 2 bases and J gave up 2 bases; unmatched junction bases: 4. The CDR3 loop is CASSFLAGGAYEQYF. CDR3 nucleotide sequence: TGCGCCAGCAGCTTTTTAGCGGGAGGCGCCTACGAGCAGTACTTC.

This clonotype was found a few times. The gene calls are TRBV11-2 and TRBJ2-4; D uncertain. The length of the CDR3 is 16 residues. V was clipped by 6 bases and J by 0 bases, with 15 bases between them. Germline CDR1 SGHAT, CDR2 FQNNGV. The CDR3 DNA is TGTGCCAGCAGGGAGCTACGGAATCTAGCCAAAAACATTCAGTACTTC. Translation: CASRELRNLAKNIQYF.

This rearrangement joins TRBV6-2 or TRBV6-3 to TRBJ1-2; possible D gene TRBD1, 6 bases. CDR1 MNHEY and CDR2 SVGEGT come from the germline V gene. V was shortened by 6 bases and J by 4 bases, with 15 bases between the two germline ends. This CDR3 region has 14 residues. CDR3 DNA sequence: TGTGCCAGCAGCCTCACAGGGTTCGTCTATGGCTACACCTTC. It codes for CASSLTGFVYGYTF.

The chain carries TRBV4-3 and TRBJ2-7, with 7 bases lining up with TRBD1. The CDR3 has 15 amino acids. Per the germline V gene, CDR1 is LGHNA and CDR2 is YSLEER. With V trimmed by 4 bases and J by 0 bases, 6 bases remained unmatched. CDR3 residues: CASSLYRDSSYEQYF. As DNA, the CDR3 is TGCGCCAGCAGCCTATACCGGGACAGCTCCTACGAGCAGTACTTC.

The rearrangement joins TRBV12-3 or TRBV12-4 to TRBJ1-3, with D possibly matching TRBD1 (5 bases). This CDR3 has 16 amino acids. V was trimmed by 7 bases and J by 0 bases, leaving 16 bases between them. CDR3 in DNA: TGTGCCAGCAAACTCAGCAGGGCCACCTCTGGAAACACCATATATTTT. Its translation: CASKLSRATSGNTIYF.

J is TRBJ2-7 and V is TRBV18; D might be TRBD1 (6 bases). Trimming shortened V by 3 bases and J by 0 bases, and 15 bases separated the two germline ends. CDR1 is KGHSH, CDR2 LQKENI, per germline. The CDR3 extends over 16 amino acids. CDR3 coding DNA: TGTGCCAGCTCACCGAGCCGGACAGTGCACTCCTACGAGCAGTACTTC. This translates into CASSPSRTVHSYEQYF.

This chain uses TRBV11-2 with TRBJ2-1; 10 bases are a match to TRBD2. CDR1 is SGHAT, CDR2 FQNNGV, per germline. V dropped 1 base and J dropped 9; count of bases not matched to a gene: 6. The CDR3 runs 15 residues. CDR3 region: CASSLGRTSGSEQFF. In DNA, the CDR3 is TGTGCCAGCAGCTTAGGTCGGACTAGCGGTAGTGAGCAGTTCTTC. Full variable domain (rest looked up from reference TRBV11-2 and TRBJ2-1): EAGVAQSPRYKIIEKRQSVAFWCNPISGHATLYWYQQILGQGPKLLIQFQNNGVVDDSQLPKDRFSAERLKGVDSTLKIQPAKLEDSAVYLCASSLGRTSGSEQFFGPGTRLTVL.

This clonotype appeared many times. The chain links TRBV10-3 to TRBJ2-1; 7 positions agree with TRBD2. This CDR3 spans 16 amino acids. Trimming removed 5 bases from V and 4 bases from J; junction bases left unmatched: 11. Germline loops: CDR1 ENHRY, CDR2 SYGVKD. The CDR3 here is CAISPDAGEGYNEQFF. The CDR3, as DNA: TGTGCCATCAGTCCCGATGCGGGGGAAGGTTACAATGAGCAGTTCTTC.

This clonotype was picked up many times. V usage is TRBV12-3 or TRBV12-4 and J usage is TRBJ1-6; a weak D match, TRBD1 (6 bases). The CDR3 has 12 amino acids. V lost 5 bases and J 10 bases, leaving 9 bases between the germline ends. As DNA, the CDR3 is TGTGCCAGCAGTGCAGGGGTATCACCCCTCCACTTT. It encodes CASSAGVSPLHF.

This clonotype was counted at least ten times. The V and J genes are TRBV6-5 and TRBJ2-7; TRBD1 agrees at 9 bases. The CDR3 is made up of 15 amino acids. From germline, CDR1 is MNHEY and CDR2 SVGAGI. V was pared by 0 bases and J by 2 bases, with 2 bases of the junction left unmatched. The DNA of the CDR3 is TGTGCCAGCAGTTACTCGACAGGGGGGGCCTACGAGCAGTACTTC. As protein: CASSYSTGGAYEQYF.

This clonotype was counted between two and nine times. V and J are TRBV28 and TRBJ1-1; D possibly corresponds to TRBD1 (6 bases). CDR1 and CDR2 from the germline V gene are MDHEN and SYDVKM. Trimming cost V 7 bases and J 9 bases, with 15 bases left between them. The CDR3 contains 12 residues. CDR3 residues: CASKTGRPQAFF. CDR3 in DNA: TGTGCCAGCAAGACAGGTCGCCCTCAAGCTTTCTTT.

This clonotype was detected a few times. Being one base from a much bigger clone, this may be a read error. The chain is built from TRBV7-2 and TRBJ2-3; no clear D. The germline CDR1 and CDR2 sequences are SGHTA and FQGNSA. This CDR3 is built from 13 residues. Trimming removed 1 base at V and 2 bases at J, with 4 bases between. CDR3 DNA sequence: TGTGCCAGCAGCTTAGAATACACAGATACGCAGTATTTT. Translation: CASSLEYTDTQYF.

This clonotype was picked up many times. The V call is TRBV10-3, the J call TRBJ2-1; 10 positions agree with TRBD2. Germline assignment: CDR1 ENHRY and CDR2 SYGVKD. This CDR3 is built from 14 residues. V lost 5 bases and J lost 6; bases outside the gene matches: 4. The CDR3 DNA follows: TGTGCCATCAGTCCGGGACTAGCGCCCAATGAGCAGTTCTTC. This encodes CAISPGLAPNEQFF.

A few counts support this clonotype. The chain links TRBV27 to TRBJ2-1, with 7 bases lining up with TRBD1. Germline V gene sequence: CDR1 MNHEY, CDR2 SMNVEV (reference sequence). The CDR3 is made up of 16 amino acids. The ends lost 4 bases at V and 2 bases at J; junction bases unmatched: 8. CDR3 bases: TGTGCCAGCAGTTCCAGGGGGACCCCTCCCTACAATGAGCAGTTCTTC. Residues: CASSSRGTPPYNEQFF.

There are many counts of this clonotype. This sequence joins TRBV12-3 or TRBV12-4 and TRBJ2-1, with D possibly TRBD2 on 5 matching bases. The CDR3 runs 11 residues. Between the trimmed V and J ends, which lost 5 bases and 9 bases, there was a span of 8 bases. In DNA, the CDR3 is TGTGCCAGCAGTCCCCGGGGTGAGCAGTTCTTC. Translation: CASSPRGEQFF.

A few counts support this clonotype. The chain carries TRBV5-6 and TRBJ2-7; D remains ambiguous. The CDR3 sequence is 14 residues long. Trimming took off 2 bases at V and 1 base at J, with 10 bases between the two ends. Germline CDR1 and CDR2: SGHDT and YYEEEE. The DNA of the CDR3 is TGTGCCAGCAGCTTTGATTGGGCGTCCTACGAGCAGTACTTC. This sequence encodes CASSFDWASYEQYF.

This clonotype was counted a few times. The rearrangement links TRBV2 to TRBJ2-5; 8 nucleotides match TRBD2. The CDR3 is 14 amino acids. V lost 6 bases and J lost 5; bases outside the gene matches: 8. The germline gives CDR1 SNHLY, CDR2 FYNNEI. CDR3 amino acids: CASRQRELKETQYF. As DNA, the CDR3 is TGTGCCAGCAGACAGCGGGAGTTGAAGGAGACCCAGTACTTC. Together with reference TRBV2 and TRBJ2-5, the CDR3 gives the full variable domain: EPEVTQTPSHQVTQMGQEVILRCVPISNHLYFYWYRQILGQKVEFLVSFYNNEISEKSEIFDDQFSVERPDGSNFTLKIRSTKLEDSAMYFCASRQRELKETQYFGPGTRLLVL.

This chain links TRBV5-1 with TRBJ1-4; no clear D gene. V lost 5 bases to trimming and J lost 5 bases, with 13 bases between them. Germline V gene sequence: CDR1 SGHRS, CDR2 YFSETQ. This CDR3 is built from 14 residues. CDR3 nucleotides: TGCGCCAGCAGGATCAGCGGTTTGAATGAAAAACTGTTTTTT. It translates to CASRISGLNEKLFF.

This rearrangement joins TRBV4-2 to TRBJ1-4; no clear D gene. The CDR3 is 17 residues long. Germline loops: CDR1 LGHNA, CDR2 YNFKEQ. V was shortened by 3 bases and J by 8 bases, with 22 bases between the two germline ends. CDR3 nucleotide sequence: TGTGCCAGCAGCCATGTCAGTCGTGTGATCTTTCAGGAAAAACTGTTTTTT. Amino acid sequence: CASSHVSRVIFQEKLFF.

The chain employs TRBV7-3 and TRBJ1-1; 9 nucleotides agree with TRBD1. Germline CDR1 SGHTA, CDR2 FQGTGA. This CDR3 spans 14 amino acids. Trimming at V came to 4 bases and at J to 8 bases, leaving 8 bases not matched to a gene. CDR3 sequence (DNA): TGTGCCAGCAGCTCCCGAAAGACAGGGGGAGAAGCTTTCTTT. This encodes CASSSRKTGGEAFF.

This clonotype came up many times. This chain uses TRBV6-5 with TRBJ2-1, with unresolved D. Germline V gene lookup returns CDR1 MNHEY and CDR2 SVGAGI. There are 13 residues in the CDR3. With 0 bases removed from V and 10 bases from J, the gap between germline ends came to 10 bases. As DNA, the CDR3 is TGTGCCAGCAGTTACTCGATAGGTCAGGAGCAGTTCTTC. Translating gives CASSYSIGQEQFF.

V and J are TRBV5-1 and TRBJ1-4, with D unclear. The germline V gene encodes CDR1 SGHRS and CDR2 YFSETQ. CDR3 length equals 14 residues. Deletions cut 0 bases from V and 8 bases from J, with 11 bases between. In DNA, the CDR3 is TGCGCCAGCAGCTTGGACGTCCCCGGGGAAAAACTGTTTTTT. Translating gives CASSLDVPGEKLFF.

This clonotype was seen only a few times. The genes are TRBV20-1 and TRBJ1-2; 9 positions match TRBD1. The ends lost 6 bases at V and 7 bases at J; junction bases unmatched: 9. Germline V gene data show CDR1 as DFQATT and CDR2 as SNEGSKA (reference sequence). The CDR3 contains 13 residues. CDR3 bases: TGCAGTGCCCCTTGGCGGACAGGGGCTGGCTACACCTTC. As protein: CSAPWRTGAGYTF.

The V gene is TRBV3-1, the J gene TRBJ2-1; 12 positions agree with TRBD2. Germline CDR1 LGHDT, CDR2 YNNKEL (reference sequence). The trim removed 1 base at V and 7 bases at J, leaving 8 bases unmatched. The CDR3 length is 17 residues. As DNA, the CDR3 is TGTGCCAGCAGCCAAGGGGCCCGACTAGCGGGAGCAAATGAGCAGTTCTTC. It yields the protein CASSQGARLAGANEQFF.

This clonotype has more than one count but fewer than ten. The chain recombines TRBV6-1 with TRBJ2-3, with D uncertain. V was trimmed by 5 bases and J by 3 bases, leaving 21 bases between them. The CDR3 covers 17 residues. The germline CDR1 and CDR2 sequences are MNHNS and SASEGT. The CDR3 coding sequence is TGTGCCAGCAGTTCCCTCCAGACGGGCCGCAATACAGATACGCAGTATTTT. Protein: CASSSLQTGRNTDTQYF.

The chain employs TRBV10-3 and TRBJ2-7; D gene unclear. This CDR3 comprises 15 residues. CDR1 and CDR2 (germline): ENHRY, SYGVKD. The V end lost 0 bases, the J end lost 2 bases, and 11 bases lay between the germline ends. CDR3 nucleotide sequence: TGTGCCATCAGTGAGTCACAGCTGGAAGCCTACGAGCAGTACTTC. Protein product: CAISESQLEAYEQYF.

This clonotype was recorded many times. This chain links TRBV6-1 with TRBJ1-1; 7 nucleotides line up with TRBD1. The CDR3 length is 18 residues. V lost 5 bases and J lost 0; bases outside the gene matches: 15. CDR1 and CDR2 from the germline V gene are MNHNS and SASEGT. CDR3 DNA: TGTGCCAGCAGTCCCCTAGACAGGGATTCCTTTATGAACACTGAAGCTTTCTTT. Protein: CASSPLDRDSFMNTEAFF.

The CDR3 nucleotides read TGTGCCAGCACCACGGCCTCTGGGGCCAACGTCCTGACTTTC. Residues: CASTTASGANVLTF. This sequence joins TRBV12-3 or TRBV12-4 and TRBJ2-6, with unresolved D. V lost 7 bases to trimming and J lost 0 bases, with 7 bases between them. The CDR3 has 14 amino acids.